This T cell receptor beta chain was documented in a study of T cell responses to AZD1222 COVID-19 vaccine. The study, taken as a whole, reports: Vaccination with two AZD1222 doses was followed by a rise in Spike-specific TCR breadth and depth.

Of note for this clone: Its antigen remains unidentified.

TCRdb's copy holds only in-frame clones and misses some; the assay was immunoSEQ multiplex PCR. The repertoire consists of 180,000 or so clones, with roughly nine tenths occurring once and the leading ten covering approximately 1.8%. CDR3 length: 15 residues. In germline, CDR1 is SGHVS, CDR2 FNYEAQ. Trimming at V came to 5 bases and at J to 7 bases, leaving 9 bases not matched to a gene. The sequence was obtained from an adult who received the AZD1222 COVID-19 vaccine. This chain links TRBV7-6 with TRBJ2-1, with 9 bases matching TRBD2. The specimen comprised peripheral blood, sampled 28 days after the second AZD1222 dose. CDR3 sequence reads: CASSKNSGRGNEQFF. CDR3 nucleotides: TGTGCCAGCAGCAAGAATAGCGGGAGAGGAAATGAGCAGTTCTTC.